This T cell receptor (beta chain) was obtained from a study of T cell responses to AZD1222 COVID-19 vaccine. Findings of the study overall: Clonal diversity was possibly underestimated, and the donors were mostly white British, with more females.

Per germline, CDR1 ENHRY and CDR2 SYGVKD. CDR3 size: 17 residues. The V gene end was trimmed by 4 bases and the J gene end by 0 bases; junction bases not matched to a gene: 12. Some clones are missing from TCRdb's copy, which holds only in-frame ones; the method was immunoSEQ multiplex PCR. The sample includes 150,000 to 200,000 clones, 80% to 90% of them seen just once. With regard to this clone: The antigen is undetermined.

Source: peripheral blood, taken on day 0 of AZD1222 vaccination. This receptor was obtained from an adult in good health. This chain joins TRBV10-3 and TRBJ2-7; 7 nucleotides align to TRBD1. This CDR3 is CAISAGTAITSSYEQYF. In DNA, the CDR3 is TGTGCCATCAGTGCCGGGACAGCAATCACGAGCTCCTACGAGCAGTACTTC.